The next 11 T cell receptor beta chains were all read from a single sample in a study of OX40 agonist ivuxolimab in advanced cancers. Some clones are missing from TCRdb's copy, which holds only in-frame ones; the method was immunoSEQ multiplex PCR. The sample has around 85,000 clones; around 90% are singletons. The specimen comprised CD4+ or CD8+ T cells sorted from blood, sampled in a trial of the OX40 agonist ivuxolimab. These receptors were taken from an adult with an advanced solid tumor such as melanoma, head and neck, liver or kidney cancer.

The chain uses TRBV6-6 and TRBJ1-2, with D hard to call. CDR1 is MNHNY, CDR2 SVGAGI, per germline (reference sequence). Trimming shortened V by 8 bases and J by 2 bases, and 15 bases separated the two germline ends. The CDR3 extends over 14 amino acids. The CDR3 here is CASGLTAGNYGYTF. CDR3 coding DNA: TGTGCCAGCGGGCTCACGGCGGGAAACTATGGCTACACCTTC.

The chain combines TRBV9 with TRBJ2-7; D possibly corresponds to TRBD2 (7 bases). This CDR3 region has 14 residues. Trimming removed 0 bases from V and 4 bases from J, with 11 bases in between. Germline-derived CDR1 and CDR2 are SGDLS and YYNGEE. DNA of the CDR3: TGTGCCAGCAGCGTAGAGGGGGGGAGTTACGAGCAGTACTTC. As protein: CASSVEGGSYEQYF.

The V gene is TRBV9, the J gene TRBJ2-1; 9 bases match TRBD1. The CDR3 spans 15 residues. Germline CDR1 reads SGDLS; CDR2 reads YYNGEE. V lost 3 bases to trimming and J lost 5 bases; unmatched junction nucleotides: 6. CDR3: CASSAQGQGNNEQFF. CDR3 coding DNA: TGTGCCAGCAGCGCCCAAGGACAGGGGAACAATGAGCAGTTCTTC.

A single count supports this clone. The sample carries other DNA sequences with the same CDR3. V and J are TRBV7-2 and TRBJ2-3; TRBD2 is a possible D gene (5 bases). The CDR3 loop spans 14 amino acids. The germline gives CDR1 SGHTA, CDR2 FQGNSA. The ends were cut back, 5 bases at V and 0 bases at J, with 9 bases in the middle. This chain's CDR3 is CASSLRTSTDTQYF. Here the CDR3 DNA reads TGTGCCAGCAGCCTCAGGACTAGCACAGATACGCAGTATTTT.

This sequence joins TRBV5-1 and TRBJ2-1, with 10 nucleotides matching TRBD1. Losses at the gene ends were 7 bases for V and 9 bases for J; bases not matched to a gene: 10. The germline CDR1 and CDR2 sequences are SGHRS and YFSETQ. The CDR3 length is 14 residues. The CDR3 DNA reads TGCGCCAGCGGTCCGGGACAGGGGAGGGTTGAGCAGTTCTTC. It codes for CASGPGQGRVEQFF. The complete variable domain, with remaining parts taken from reference TRBV5-1 and TRBJ2-1, reads KAGVTQTPRYLIKTRGQQVTLSCSPISGHRSVSWYQQTPGQGLQFLFEYFSETQRNKGNFPGRFSGRQFSNSRSEMNVSTLELGDSALYLCASGPGQGRVEQFFGPGTRLTVL.

This clone was seen once. The chain couples TRBV28 to TRBJ2-7, with 7 nucleotides matching TRBD2. The CDR3 consists of 14 residues. Unmatched junction bases numbered 6, after V lost 1 base and J lost 6 bases. Germline V gives CDR1 MDHEN, CDR2 SYDVKM. The CDR3 loop is CASSLYPSGTEQYF. The DNA for the CDR3 is TGTGCCAGCAGTTTATACCCCAGCGGGACCGAGCAGTACTTC.

In this sample, this clone turned up a few times. The chain is built from TRBV28 and TRBJ1-5; 9 positions agree with TRBD1. With V trimmed by 6 bases and J by 4 bases, 7 bases remained unmatched. The CDR3 extends over 15 amino acids. Germline CDR1 reads MDHEN; CDR2 reads SYDVKM. CDR3 in DNA: TGTGCCAGCAGACCACAGGGGGCGGGGAATCAGCCCCAGCATTTT. Its protein product is CASRPQGAGNQPQHF.

The V call is TRBV7-2, the J call TRBJ2-1; D is unresolved. The V end was cut by 0 bases, the J end by 7 bases, with 13 bases between. The germline V gene encodes CDR1 SGHTA and CDR2 FQGNSA. The CDR3 is 15 amino acids. CDR3 coding DNA: TGTGCCAGCAGCTTAGCAGGCCAGCTGGGAAATGAGCAGTTCTTC. It specifies CASSLAGQLGNEQFF.

This sequence joins TRBV5-1 and TRBJ2-3; 9 bases are shared with TRBD2. Per the germline V gene, CDR1 is SGHRS and CDR2 is YFSETQ. The junction had 8 bases not matched to a gene; V was cut back by 7 bases and J by 2 bases. The CDR3 consists of 15 residues. The CDR3: CASRLTSGLTDTQYF. CDR3 coding DNA: TGCGCCAGCCGGCTGACTAGCGGACTCACAGATACGCAGTATTTT.

The rearrangement links TRBV7-9 to TRBJ2-1; 7 bases are a match to TRBD1. CDR3 length: 15 amino acids. Trimming cost V 1 base and J 7 bases; bases outside gene matches: 7. CDR1 is SEHNR and CDR2 is FQNEAQ in the germline V gene (reference sequence). The CDR3 nucleotides read TGTGCCAGCAGCTTAGTGGGACAGATCGGTAATGAGCAGTTCTTC. Translation gives CASSLVGQIGNEQFF.

The V and J genes are TRBV19 and TRBJ1-5; 10 positions agree with TRBD1. The ends lost 6 bases at V and 4 bases at J; junction bases unmatched: 9. The CDR3 loop spans 16 amino acids. Germline loops: CDR1 LNHDA, CDR2 SQIVND (reference sequence). The CDR3 spells CASRLTGGGTNQPQHF. The CDR3 coding sequence is TGTGCCAGTAGATTGACAGGGGGCGGCACTAATCAGCCCCAGCATTTT.